A single sample is the source of the 23 T cell receptor beta chains below, sequenced in a study of shared clonotypes between healthy human individuals. Generated by immunoSEQ multiplex PCR, the TCRdb table keeps only in-frame clones and is missing some. This table has approximately 740,000 clones, roughly 70% appearing once. The sample taken for sequencing was memory CD4+ T cells sorted from blood. The subset here: CD45RA-negative fraction. The receptors derive from a woman in her 30s in good health.

This clone has a handful of counts. The chain carries TRBV11-2 and TRBJ2-5; 8 bases align to TRBD2. The CDR3 sequence is 15 residues long. The germline V gene encodes CDR1 SGHAT and CDR2 FQNNGV. Trimming at V came to 2 bases and at J to 3 bases, leaving 5 bases not matched to a gene. The CDR3 nucleotides read TGTGCCAGCAGCTTATTGGGACTAGTCGAAGAGACCCAGTACTTC. Residues: CASSLLGLVEETQYF.

The chain links TRBV6-1 to TRBJ1-6; the D is unclear. Trimming cost V 2 bases and J 8 bases, with 13 bases left between them. CDR1 MNHNS and CDR2 SASEGT come from the germline V gene. This CDR3 is 15 amino acids long. For the CDR3, the DNA is TGTGCCAGCAGTGAATATGGGGTTGGTGATTCACCCCTCCACTTT. As protein: CASSEYGVGDSPLHF.

This clone was recorded a few times. This chain uses TRBV5-1 with TRBJ1-2; D is unresolved. V shed 5 bases and J shed 3 bases, with 20 bases lying between them. CDR1 SGHRS and CDR2 YFSETQ come from the germline V gene. The CDR3 has 16 amino acids. CDR3 sequence (DNA): TGCGCCAGCAGTCCTGCCGGCGGGAGTATTGACTATGGCTACACCTTC. Protein: CASSPAGGSIDYGYTF.

This rearrangement joins TRBV29-1 to TRBJ1-1; D remains unclear. Germline assignment: CDR1 SQVTM and CDR2 ANQGSEA. This CDR3 is built from 13 residues. The V end was cut by 2 bases, the J end by 11 bases, with 18 bases between. The CDR3 sequence is CSVESMIGWVAFF. CDR3 nucleotides: TGCAGCGTTGAATCGATGATAGGTTGGGTGGCTTTCTTT.

About this clone: The same CDR3 can be traced to other DNA sequences in this sample. CDR3 in amino acids: CASSSGLNTEAFF. The CDR3 DNA reads as TGCGCCAGCAGCTCGGGTTTGAACACTGAAGCTTTCTTT. The chain combines TRBV5-1 with TRBJ1-1; D call uncertain. The CDR3 has 13 residues. Trimming cost V 3 bases and J 0 bases, with 6 bases left between them. Germline V gene lookup returns CDR1 SGHRS and CDR2 YFSETQ. Drawing the rest from reference TRBV5-1 and TRBJ1-1, the complete variable domain is KAGVTQTPRYLIKTRGQQVTLSCSPISGHRSVSWYQQTPGQGLQFLFEYFSETQRNKGNFPGRFSGRQFSNSRSEMNVSTLELGDSALYLCASSSGLNTEAFFGQGTRLTVV.

The V gene is TRBV29-1, the J gene TRBJ1-1; the D is unclear. V dropped 4 bases and J dropped 0 bases, with 15 bases sitting between them. Per the germline V gene, CDR1 is SQVTM and CDR2 is ANQGSEA. This CDR3 is built from 15 residues. The DNA of the CDR3 is TGCAGCGTTGCCCCTCCCCGGGGAGTGAACACTGAAGCTTTCTTT. Protein product: CSVAPPRGVNTEAFF.

The V and J genes are TRBV5-4 and TRBJ2-2, with 7 bases that match TRBD2. Germline values: CDR1 SGHNT, CDR2 YYREEE (reference sequence). CDR3 length: 17 amino acids. The junction had 13 bases not matched to a gene; V was cut back by 4 bases and J by 4 bases. The DNA of the CDR3 is TGTGCCAGCAGCCAGTCCCCGGGGGGTCATAGCACCGGGGAGCTGTTTTTT. Its translation: CASSQSPGGHSTGELFF.

The chain couples TRBV6-1 to TRBJ1-1, with 7 bases identical to TRBD1. V was clipped by 10 bases and J by 6 bases; unmatched bases: 11. The length of the CDR3 is 13 residues. Germline V CDR1 and CDR2: MNHNS, SASEGT. The CDR3 reads CATRRQGDSEAFF. For the CDR3, the DNA is TGTGCCACTCGTCGACAGGGAGATTCTGAAGCTTTCTTT.

This chain connects TRBV21-1 to TRBJ2-5. TRBV21-1 is a documented pseudogene. This CDR3 spans 14 amino acids. The CDR3 region has the DNA TGTGCCAGCAGCAAAGGGGTAGGGTTGGAGACCCAGTACTTC. Translation gives CASSKGVGLETQYF.

The CDR3 bases are TGTGCCAGCAGTTTAGGACAGGGTACACAAGAGACCCAGTACTTC. Its translation: CASSLGQGTQETQYF. J is TRBJ2-5 and V is TRBV5-4; 8 bases agree with TRBD1. V was pared by 5 bases and J by 2 bases, with 8 bases of the junction left unmatched. Per the germline V gene, CDR1 is SGHNT and CDR2 is YYREEE (reference sequence). The CDR3 spans 15 residues. Using reference TRBV5-4 and TRBJ2-5 for the parts outside the CDR3, the full variable domain is ETGVTQSPTHLIKTRGQQVTLRCSSQSGHNTVSWYQQALGQGPQFIFQYYREEENGRGNFPPRFSGLQFPNYSSELNVNALELDDSALYLCASSLGQGTQETQYFGPGTRLLVL.

The gene calls are TRBV27 and TRBJ2-1; 11 nucleotides align to TRBD1. The CDR3 runs to 15 residues. The J segment lost 3 bases and the V segment lost 8 bases, leaving 6 bases of the junction unmatched. CDR1 and CDR2 (germline): MNHEY, SMNVEV (reference sequence). CDR3 region: CASASGTGGYNEQFF. Here the CDR3 DNA reads TGTGCCAGCGCCTCCGGGACAGGGGGCTACAATGAGCAGTTCTTC.

The chain links TRBV27 to TRBJ1-4; D gene uncertain. CDR3 length equals 15 residues. CDR1 and CDR2 from the germline V gene are MNHEY and SMNVEV (reference sequence). Trimming took off 6 bases at V and 4 bases at J, with 15 bases between the two ends. The CDR3 nucleotides are TGTGCCAGCAGGGATTCGACGGAATTTAATGAAAAACTGTTTTTT. This sequence encodes CASRDSTEFNEKLFF.

The gene calls are TRBV5-5 and TRBJ1-2, with D perhaps TRBD1 (5 bases). The V gene lost 3 bases and the J gene lost 4 bases, with 16 bases spanning the gap. In germline, CDR1 is SGHKS, CDR2 YYEKEE (reference sequence). CDR3 length equals 15 residues. CDR3 protein: CASSYFGTPTYGYTF. In nucleotides, the CDR3 is TGTGCCAGCAGCTATTTCGGGACCCCTACCTATGGCTACACCTTC.

The rearrangement uses TRBV19 and TRBJ2-2, with TRBD1 as a possible D gene (6 bases). CDR1 LNHDA and CDR2 SQIVND come from the germline V gene (reference sequence). V lost 7 bases, J lost 4 bases, and 10 bases lay in between. The CDR3 is 13 amino acids. CDR3 bases: TGTGCCAGTAACAGGGATCGCACCGGGGAGCTGTTTTTT. It encodes CASNRDRTGELFF.

To note about this clone: Since a much larger clone is just one base distant, this may be a read error. The same CDR3 arises from other DNA sequences in this sample as well. The chain joins TRBV6-1 to TRBJ2-2, with 10 bases matching TRBD1. CDR1 MNHNS and CDR2 SASEGT come from the germline V gene. The trim removed 6 bases at V and 5 bases at J, leaving 3 bases unmatched. The CDR3 totals 14 residues. DNA of the CDR3: TGTGCCAGCAGGGGGACAGGGGATACCGGGGAGCTGTTTTTT. This translates into CASRGTGDTGELFF.

This clone was observed once. The genes are TRBV27 and TRBJ1-2; the D is unclear. The V and J ends lost 5 bases and 5 bases respectively, with 18 bases between them. The CDR3 is 15 amino acids. The germline CDR1 and CDR2 sequences are MNHEY and SMNVEV (reference sequence). In nucleotides, the CDR3 is TGTGCCAGCAGTCTTTCGATGGCCTCATCTTATGGCTACACCTTC. It yields the protein CASSLSMASSYGYTF.

The V gene is TRBV5-4, the J gene TRBJ2-6, with 8 bases aligning to TRBD1. After removal of 0 bases from V and 0 bases from J, the junction contained 5 bases not matched to a gene. Looked up from germline, CDR1 is SGHNT and CDR2 is YYREEE (reference sequence). The CDR3 is 18 amino acids. The CDR3 sequence: CASSLGGQVNSGANVLTF. The DNA of the CDR3 is TGTGCCAGCAGCTTGGGGGGACAGGTCAACTCTGGGGCCAACGTCCTGACTTTC.

The chain is built from TRBV5-8 and TRBJ2-2, with D maybe TRBD1 (6 bases). The CDR3 contains 14 residues. Trimming shortened V by 4 bases and J by 6 bases, and 13 bases separated the two germline ends. Germline V gene data show CDR1 as SGHTS and CDR2 as YDEGEE. CDR3 residues: CASSHRDRAGELFF. In DNA, the CDR3 is TGTGCCAGCAGCCACAGGGATAGGGCCGGGGAGCTGTTTTTT.

The genes are TRBV10-3 and TRBJ1-2, with 11 bases matching TRBD1. The CDR3 totals 17 residues. Germline V CDR1 and CDR2: ENHRY, SYGVKD. The V segment lost 3 bases and the J segment 8 bases; nucleotides outside the gene matches: 14. The CDR3 is CAISDPGQGAVSKGYTF. CDR3 nucleotides: TGTGCCATCAGTGATCCCGGACAGGGGGCGGTTAGTAAGGGCTACACCTTC.

V gene TRBV10-3 combines with J gene TRBJ1-5, with a weak D call TRBD1 (6 bases). Trimming took off 3 bases at V and 7 bases at J, with 16 bases between the two ends. The germline gives CDR1 ENHRY, CDR2 SYGVKD. The CDR3 has 15 residues. The CDR3 region is CAISDIQGGKQPQHF. Written as DNA, the CDR3 is TGTGCCATCAGTGACATACAGGGAGGGAAACAGCCCCAGCATTTT.

Ten or more counts support this clone. The chain recombines TRBV25-1 with TRBJ2-7, with no clear D. V lost 1 base, J lost 2 bases, and 9 bases lay in between. In germline, CDR1 is MGHDK, CDR2 SYGVNS. The CDR3 totals 14 residues. The DNA of the CDR3 is TGTGCCAGCAGTGAATCTGGCCAGACCTACGAGCAGTACTTC. Encoded protein: CASSESGQTYEQYF.

This clone has at least ten counts. Other DNA sequences in this sample translate to the same CDR3. The V call is TRBV5-1, the J call TRBJ2-1; 7 bases match TRBD1. The CDR3 is 15 residues long. Germline trimming cut 4 bases from V and 0 bases from J; bases unmatched to any gene: 4. CDR1 is SGHRS and CDR2 is YFSETQ in the germline V gene. The CDR3 sequence: CASSPDRSSYNEQFF. The CDR3 region has the DNA TGCGCCAGCAGCCCGGACAGGAGCTCCTACAATGAGCAGTTCTTC.

This clone was seen once. The chain uses TRBV2 and TRBJ2-2, with 11 bases identical to TRBD2. Germline loops: CDR1 SNHLY, CDR2 FYNNEI. CDR3 size: 17 residues. J gave up 2 bases and V 6 bases, and 8 bases lay outside the gene matches. Here the CDR3 reads CASRLPTSGSNTGELFF. The CDR3 nucleotides are TGTGCCAGCAGGCTTCCAACTAGCGGGAGTAACACCGGGGAGCTGTTTTTT.